This passage covers 7 T cell receptor beta chains from one sample sequenced in a study of T cells after yellow fever vaccination. One entry per CDR3 protein results from TCRdb running MiXCR on the 5' RACE reads. Found here are about 340,000 distinct CDR3 sequences, approximately 13% of them singletons; the top ten hold around 3%. Sequences were derived from CD4+ T cells sorted from PBMCs, sampled 15 days after the yellow fever booster vaccination. These receptors all come from a young man who received the YFV17D yellow fever vaccine.

The V and J genes are TRBV7-2 and TRBJ2-3, with 10 bases matching TRBD2. CDR1 is SGHTA and CDR2 is FQGNSA in the germline V gene. With V trimmed by 2 bases and J by 4 bases, 9 bases remained unmatched. CDR3 length: 17 residues. The CDR3 nucleotides are TGTGCCAGCAGCTTACGTGCAAGCGGGGGGGCCCCAGATACGCAGTATTTT. It translates to CASSLRASGGAPDTQYF.

This clonotype was recorded many times. J is TRBJ2-7 and V is TRBV6-2 or TRBV6-3, with no clear D. The CDR3 totals 13 residues. V lost 4 bases and J lost 1, with 8 bases in between. The germline gives CDR1 MNHEY, CDR2 SVGEGT. CDR3 protein: CASSSPYSYEQYV. The CDR3, as DNA: TGTGCCAGCAGTTCACCGTATTCCTACGAGCAGTACGTC.

This clonotype was seen only a few times. The chain links TRBV7-2 to TRBJ2-1; no definite D call. Germline V lookup: CDR1 SGHTA, CDR2 FQGNSA. Trimming took off 3 bases at V and 2 bases at J, with 2 bases between the two ends. This CDR3 has 12 amino acids. The DNA of the CDR3 is TGTGCCAGCAGCTTTCCCTACAATGAGCAGTTCTTC. It translates to CASSFPYNEQFF.

This clonotype has more than one count but fewer than ten. The CDR3 spells CASSYGTGLNTEAFF. As DNA, the CDR3 is TGTGCCAGCAGCTACGGGACAGGGCTGAACACTGAAGCTTTCTTT. The rearrangement links TRBV5-6 to TRBJ1-1; 9 bases line up with TRBD1. The CDR3 extends over 15 amino acids. J gave up 0 bases and V 3 bases, and 3 bases lay outside the gene matches. The germline gives CDR1 SGHDT, CDR2 YYEEEE.

The V gene is TRBV15, the J gene TRBJ1-4; D call uncertain. The CDR3 covers 14 residues. The ends were cut back, 0 bases at V and 11 bases at J, with 13 bases in the middle. Germline assignment: CDR1 LNHNV and CDR2 YYDKDF (reference sequence). The CDR3 bases are TGTGCCACCAGCAGAGACCGGGAATTGGAGAAACTGTTTTTT. This encodes CATSRDRELEKLFF. Based on the CDR3 plus reference TRBV15 and TRBJ1-4, the full variable domain is DAMVIQNPRYQVTQFGKPVTLSCSQTLNHNVMYWYQQKSSQAPKLLFHYYDKDFNNEADTPDNFQSRRPNTSFCFLDIRSPGLGDTAMYLCATSRDRELEKLFFGSGTQLSVL.

This clonotype was seen a handful of times. The chain links TRBV7-8 to TRBJ1-1, with D possibly matching TRBD1 (5 bases). Between the trimmed V and J ends, which lost 1 base and 6 bases, there was a span of 15 bases. Germline V lookup: CDR1 SGHVS, CDR2 FQNEAQ. This CDR3 has 15 residues. Here the CDR3 DNA reads TGTGCCAGCAGCTTAGGGAGGCGATTGGGGGCTGAAGCTTTCTTT. As protein: CASSLGRRLGAEAFF.

This chain links TRBV7-2 with TRBJ2-4; a possible D gene is TRBD2 (5 bases). V was clipped by 3 bases and J by 3 bases, with 12 bases between them. Germline CDR1 SGHTA, CDR2 FQGNSA. CDR3 length: 15 amino acids. The CDR3 coding sequence is TGTGCCAGCAGCTTCCGTAGAGGGTTCAAAAACATTCAGTACTTC. It translates to CASSFRRGFKNIQYF.